This T cell receptor (beta chain) was identified during a study of blood T cell repertoires in COVID-19. Across the study: Material from acute and convalescent COVID-19 was sourced from the United States, Italy and Spain.

This clone was seen a single time. Original methodology: Estimation of nucleated cell counts relied on the amplification of reference gene primers. Method: immunoSEQ multiplex PCR; TCRdb's copy keeps in-frame clones and lacks some. D and trimming were read from the DNA, whereas the V and J calls and clone size are those reported in that table. The sample shows about 38,000 clones, roughly nine tenths of them seen only once. The CDR3 covers 12 residues. V shed 6 bases and J shed 6 bases, with 9 bases lying between them. In germline, CDR1 is SEHNR, CDR2 FQNEAQ (reference sequence). The specimen sequenced was peripheral blood. V gene TRBV7-9 combines with J gene TRBJ1-5; the D is unclear. The sequence was obtained from a man aged 60-69 years with COVID-19, enrolled during active disease. The CDR3, as DNA: TGTGCCAGCAGTATATCGGTTCAGCCCCAGCATTTT. Its protein product is CASSISVQPQHF.